This T cell receptor (beta chain) was recorded in a study of CD8 T cells in ankylosing spondylitis (dated by TCRdb to about 2017). Background on the whole study: To find TCR variants linked to disease, the study profiled T cell receptor beta repertoires in ankylosing spondylitis patients and healthy donors. The full study cohort comprised around 23 ankylosing spondylitis patients and 85 to 120 healthy donors. Peripheral blood samples were taken, and synovial fluid was additionally collected from ankylosing spondylitis patients. Overall results and qualifications from the work: Some motif variants had previously been reported in the synovial fluid and blood of reactive arthritis patients, which suggests shared mechanisms of disease initiation. Significant enrichment of the disease-linked clones was reported in matched synovial fluid samples from ankylosing spondylitis patients. A TCR beta motif made up of several highly homologous amino acid variants appeared to be characteristic of blood from ankylosing spondylitis patients. In peripheral blood, the disease-linked clones were found at relatively low frequencies and had a CD8+ phenotype.

Ten or more counts support this clonotype. Its cognate antigen has yet to be identified. No base quality values were provided; no much bigger clone lies one nucleotide off. Trimming removed 4 bases from V and 2 bases from J, leaving 14 bases between the germline ends. Inclusive of the bounding cysteine and phenylalanine, the CDR3 is 15 residues long. Just the 45-base CDR3 DNA is kept, in frame starting at base 1. The sequencing machine was an Illumina HiSeq 2500. TCR beta libraries were prepared by quantitative 5'-RACE with molecular barcodes. Per the original workflow: Disease-linked TCR variants were identified with a new computational method built on a probabilistic model of VDJ rearrangement. TCRdb applied fastp at Q25 and MiXCR to the public reads, then kept only in-frame beta chains. Each entry merges the rows of one CDR3 protein and shows their most common DNA and genes. The V and J calls come from TCRdb's annotation, not from the publication. The table for this sample lists about 36,000 distinct CDR3 sequences; 6% of them were counted only once. The leading ten clones occupy more than 10% of the sample.

The sequenced material came from blood, either unsorted or a sorted T cell fraction (not recorded which). The rearrangement combines TRBV12-3 or TRBV12-4 with TRBJ2-5, with the D gene call left open. The sequence came from a male donor with ankylosing spondylitis or in good health (not recorded which). The sequence in DNA is TGTGCCAGCAGTTCCCGGGCCCGGTGGCAAGAGACCCAGTACTTC. Its product reads: CASSSRARWQETQYF.